These T cell receptor beta chains were read from a single sample in a study of cytomegalovirus exposure and HLA in healthy donors. Assay: immunoSEQ multiplex PCR; the TCRdb copy retains only in-frame clones and omits some. The data show about 280,000 clones, around 89% seen once. Sample: PBMCs. These receptors were collected from a woman under 30 in good health and CMV-seronegative. Both conserved end residues are part of each CDR3. D genes are given only for firm matches. Rows give clone size only sometimes, using once, few, many, or a class for an expanded clone.

TRBJ2-7,once,TRBV29-1,TRBD1,CSVEGGQGTPYEQYF,TGCAGCGTTGAAGGGGGACAGGGGACACCCTACGAGCAGTACTTC
TRBJ2-1,once,TRBV11-2,NA,CASKAGRSNNEQFF,TGTGCCAGCAAAGCCGGGAGATCAAACAATGAGCAGTTCTTC
TRBJ1-5,NA,TRBV7-9,TRBD1,CASGTGGNQPQHF,TGTGCCAGCGGGACAGGGGGTAATCAGCCCCAGCATTTT
TRBJ2-7,NA,TRBV6-5,TRBD2,CASSYSSGLGSYEQYF,TGTGCCAGCAGTTACTCGAGTGGACTAGGTTCCTACGAGCAGTACTTC
TRBJ2-5,NA,TRBV28,NA,CASSLRLGGETQYF,TGTGCCAGCAGTTTACGGTTGGGAGGAGAGACCCAGTACTTC
TRBJ2-1,few,TRBV18,NA,CASSQSSNEQFF,TGTGCCAGCTCCCAGTCCAGTAATGAGCAGTTCTTC
TRBJ2-7,once,TRBV27,NA,CASSLRQTGSYEQYF,TGTGCCAGCAGTCTTAGACAGACCGGGTCCTACGAGCAGTACTTC
TRBJ2-7,NA,TRBV7-8,TRBD2,CASSWGRGGYYEQYF,TGTGCCAGCAGCTGGGGGAGGGGTGGGTACTACGAGCAGTACTTC
TRBJ2-7,NA,TRBV9,NA,CASSVQRTRPYEQYF,TGTGCCAGCAGCGTCCAGCGGACCCGGCCCTACGAGCAGTACTTC
TRBJ2-1,NA,TRBV2,TRBD2,CASRARLTSGGGSNEQFF,TGTGCCAGCAGAGCCCGGCTAACTAGCGGGGGGGGTTCCAATGAGCAGTTCTTC
TRBJ2-1,NA,TRBV5-1,TRBD2,CASSSGLAGEDEQFF,TGCGCCAGCAGCTCCGGACTAGCGGGTGAAGATGAGCAGTTCTTC
TRBJ2-5,NA,TRBV11-2,NA,CASSRITGGPQETQYF,TGTGCCAGCAGCAGAATAACCGGGGGACCTCAAGAGACCCAGTACTTC
TRBJ1-1,few,TRBV30,NA,CAWRLFGAGAFF,TGTGCCTGGAGACTGTTCGGAGCCGGAGCTTTCTTT
TRBJ2-3,NA,TRBV6-1,NA,CASSEVVGVRVRPDTQYF,TGTGCCAGCAGTGAAGTGGTGGGCGTGAGGGTCCGGCCCGATACGCAGTATTTT
TRBJ1-5,NA,TRBV7-8,TRBD1,CASSRGQDSNQPQHF,TGTGCCAGCAGCCGGGGACAGGATAGCAATCAGCCCCAGCATTTT
TRBJ1-6,once,TRBV5-6,NA,CASSFPYSPLHF,TGTGCCAGCAGCTTTCCCTACTCACCCCTCCACTTT
TRBJ1-2,NA,TRBV27,TRBD1,CASSSDRDSGGYTF,TGTGCCAGCAGTTCCGACAGGGATTCGGGGGGCTACACCTTC
TRBJ1-1,NA,TRBV6-1,TRBD1,CASRGGLTEAFF,TGTGCCAGTAGAGGGGGCTTAACTGAAGCTTTCTTT
TRBJ2-5,once,TRBV7-6,TRBD2,CASSLQFGRGETQYF,TGTGCCAGCAGCTTACAATTCGGGAGGGGAGAGACCCAGTACTTC
TRBJ1-1,NA,TRBV2,NA,CASSEAGGTEAFF,TGTGCCAGCAGTGAAGCCGGCGGCACTGAAGCTTTCTTT
TRBJ1-2,few,TRBV2,NA,CASSDGGYTF,TGTGCCAGCAGTGACGGTGGCTACACCTTC
TRBJ2-7,NA,TRBV7-2,TRBD1,CASSFGIRQGASYEQYF,TGTGCCAGCAGCTTTGGAATACGACAGGGGGCCTCCTACGAGCAGTACTTC
TRBJ2-3,NA,TRBV7-7,TRBD2,CASSPMTSGADTQYF,TGTGCTAGCAGCCCAATGACTAGCGGGGCAGATACGCAGTATTTT
TRBJ2-5,NA,TRBV4-2,TRBD1,CASSQGQGAKETQYF,TGTGCCAGCAGCCAAGGTCAGGGGGCGAAAGAGACCCAGTACTTC
TRBJ2-3,NA,TRBV5-1,TRBD2,CASSSRGLTAGGSTDTQYF,TGCGCCAGCAGCTCCCGTGGACTTACAGCGGGAGGAAGCACAGATACGCAGTATTTT
TRBJ1-5,NA,TRBV19,TRBD1,CASSMWTGANQPQHF,TGTGCCAGTAGTATGTGGACAGGGGCCAATCAGCCCCAGCATTTT
TRBJ1-1,NA,TRBV6-6,NA,CASTGNLAEAFF,TGTGCCAGCACGGGGAATTTGGCTGAAGCTTTCTTT
TRBJ2-7,NA,TRBV9,NA,CASSVGSSGLYEQYF,TGTGCCAGCAGCGTAGGGTCCAGCGGGCTGTACGAGCAGTACTTC
TRBJ1-3,once,TRBV18,NA,CASSSLLLSGNTIYF,TGTGCCAGCTCAAGCCTGCTACTCTCTGGAAACACCATATATTTT
TRBJ2-1,NA,TRBV4-1,TRBD2,CASSQPLNLAGVGNEQFF,TGCGCCAGCAGCCAACCCCTAAACCTAGCGGGAGTGGGCAATGAGCAGTTCTTC
TRBJ2-7,NA,TRBV6-5,NA,CASFPFRELHEQYF,TGTGCCAGCTTCCCTTTTAGGGAGCTCCACGAGCAGTACTTC
TRBJ2-2,NA,TRBV4-3,NA,CASSQGKGSGQTGELFF,TGCGCCAGCAGCCAAGGGAAGGGAAGCGGCCAGACCGGGGAGCTGTTTTTT
TRBJ2-2,NA,TRBV12-5,TRBD1,CASVPNDRGNTGELFF,TGTGCTAGTGTCCCAAACGACAGGGGGAACACCGGGGAGCTGTTTTTT
TRBJ1-1,NA,TRBV19,NA,CASSIDPRGEKAFF,TGTGCCAGTAGTATAGATCCGCGGGGGGAGAAGGCTTTCTTT
TRBJ2-5,NA,TRBV6-5,TRBD1,CASSYLGTDSTQYF,TGTGCCAGCAGTTACCTCGGGACAGACTCGACCCAGTACTTC
TRBJ2-2,NA,TRBV18,TRBD2,CASSLQAGENTGELFF,TGTGCCAGCTCACTTCAGGCGGGAGAGAACACCGGGGAGCTGTTTTTT
TRBJ2-1,NA,TRBV5-6,TRBD2,CASSSTSGRGDEQFF,TGTGCCAGCAGCAGTACTAGCGGGAGGGGGGATGAGCAGTTCTTC
TRBJ2-3,once,TRBV28,NA,CASSLVASDTQYF,TGTGCCAGCAGTTTAGTAGCATCCGATACGCAGTATTTT
TRBJ1-2,NA,TRBV2,NA,CASRKSSGDTDYGYTF,TGTGCCAGCAGGAAAAGCAGCGGGGACACGGACTATGGCTACACCTTC
TRBJ2-1,NA,TRBV27,TRBD2,CASSVTGTSYNEQFF,TGTGCCAGCAGTGTAACCGGGACTAGCTACAATGAGCAGTTCTTC
TRBJ2-7,NA,TRBV28,TRBD2,CASSLARRSGRDYEQYF,TGTGCCAGCAGTTTAGCCCGCCGAAGCGGGAGGGACTACGAGCAGTACTTC
TRBJ2-6,NA,TRBV5-1,TRBD2,CASSHGLAGYSGANVLTF,TGCGCCAGCAGCCACGGACTAGCGGGCTACTCTGGGGCCAACGTCCTGACTTTC
TRBJ2-6,NA,TRBV9,NA,CASSASIPSSGANVLTF,TGTGCCAGCAGCGCGTCGATACCTAGCTCTGGGGCCAACGTCCTGACTTTC
TRBJ1-5,NA,TRBV5-8,NA,CASTFPGVQPQHF,TGTGCCAGCACCTTTCCAGGGGTTCAGCCCCAGCATTTT
TRBJ1-1,NA,TRBV25-1,TRBD1,CASSGPGGVITEAFF,TGTGCCAGCAGTGGACCAGGGGGCGTGATCACTGAAGCTTTCTTT
TRBJ2-1,NA,TRBV9,NA,CASSVDVANEQFF,TGTGCCAGCAGCGTAGATGTAGCCAATGAGCAGTTCTTC
TRBJ1-1,once,TRBV7-8,NA,CASSLVRGFEGKNTEAFF,TGTGCCAGCAGCTTAGTTCGGGGGTTTGAGGGGAAGAACACTGAAGCTTTCTTT
TRBJ2-7,few,TRBV7-5,NA,CVRSFGWGEAGWTYEQYF,TGTGTCAGAAGCTTCGGGTGGGGCGAGGCAGGGTGGACCTACGAGCAGTACTTC
TRBJ2-7,NA,TRBV28,NA,CASSVRDTEDEQYF,TGTGCCAGCAGTGTACGGGACACGGAAGACGAGCAGTACTTC
TRBJ2-7,NA,TRBV14,TRBD2,CASSGGTLAGGENEQYF,TGTGCCAGCAGCGGGGGGACACTAGCGGGAGGGGAGAACGAGCAGTACTTC
TRBJ2-7,NA,TRBV6-1,NA,CASGLESSYEQYF,TGTGCCAGCGGCCTGGAGAGCTCCTACGAGCAGTACTTC
TRBJ2-1,NA,TRBV7-6,NA,CASSLGLPSYNEQFF,TGTGCCAGCAGCCTTGGACTCCCCTCCTACAATGAGCAGTTCTTC
TRBJ2-7,NA,TRBV7-6,NA,CASSLAQGRGYEQYF,TGTGCCAGCAGCTTAGCGCAAGGTCGAGGCTACGAGCAGTACTTC
TRBJ1-5,NA,TRBV7-2,TRBD1,CASSLLDRGMQPQHF,TGTGCCAGCAGCTTACTCGACAGGGGCATGCAGCCCCAGCATTTT
TRBJ1-1,NA,TRBV6-6,TRBD1,CASSYPSGGNTEAFF,TGTGCCAGCAGTTACCCCTCAGGGGGGAACACTGAAGCTTTCTTT